The clone carrying this T cell receptor beta chain has only one observation. This same CDR3 is encoded by further DNA sequences in the sample. This sample is drawn from a study of shared clonotypes between healthy human individuals. Study in general: The people who gave samples were a couple of women and a few men aged 18 to 49. CD4 naive cells filled three plates per donor, CD4 memory three, CD8 naive two and CD8 memory one.

The data were produced by immunoSEQ multiplex PCR, yet TCRdb's version contains in-frame clones alone and is incomplete. The sample yields around 640,000 clones, around 96% seen once. CD45RO-negative cells were positively selected for CCR7, leaving out terminally differentiated effector memory CD45RA+ cells. In germline, CDR1 is MNHEY, CDR2 SMNVEV (reference sequence). The CDR3 runs 15 residues. The V segment lost 5 bases and the J segment 4 bases; nucleotides outside the gene matches: 8. The chain carries TRBV27 and TRBJ1-5; 7 bases match TRBD1. Sequences were obtained from naive CD8+ T cells sorted from blood. The clonotype was recovered from a woman in her 30s in good health. CDR3 region: CASSLTGVGNQPQHF. DNA of the CDR3: TGTGCCAGCAGTCTTACAGGGGTGGGGAATCAGCCCCAGCATTTT.